The present TCR beta chain was sequenced within a study of CD8 T cells in ankylosing spondylitis. A word on this clonotype: One end of the junction varies from germline; a read error may be responsible.

TCRdb recomputed calls from the 5' RACE reads with MiXCR, one row per CDR3 protein. The data contain roughly 180,000 distinct CDR3 sequences, roughly 12% of them singletons. This CDR3 contains 14 residues. Germline V gene sequence: CDR1 MNHEY, CDR2 SMNVEV (reference sequence). The sequenced sample consisted of blood, either unsorted or a sorted T cell fraction (not recorded which). The V gene is TRBV27, the J gene TRBJ2-3; 9 positions match TRBD2. The TCR was taken from a male donor with ankylosing spondylitis or in good health (not recorded which). The CDR3 is CTSSSGLAPDTQYF. In DNA, the CDR3 is TGTACCAGCAGTTCGGGACTAGCCCCAGATACGCAGTATTTT.